This note documents a single T cell receptor beta chain sequence. Its antigen remains unknown. TCRdb used MiXCR to reprocess the 5' RACE reads, holding one entry per CDR3 protein. The sample consists of some 36,000 distinct CDR3 sequences, 5.5% to 7.5% of them appearing once. This entry comes from a study of early T cells in non-severe SARS-CoV-2 infection. The study's findings and limits: Clonotype matching in VDJdb favored anti-spike CD8 responses and did not capture private and CD4 specificities.

This clonotype originated in an adult who was a healthcare worker with PCR-confirmed SARS-CoV-2 infection or an uninfected control (not recorded which). Sequenced: whole blood.

Written as DNA, the CDR3 is TGTGCCAGCAGCAACCCGGGTTCCTACAATGAGCAGTTCTTC. This encodes CASSNPGSYNEQFF. The chain combines TRBV21-1 with TRBJ2-1; the table calls TRBD1, which could not be checked here. TRBV21-1 is tagged as a pseudogene. The CDR3 spans 14 residues.